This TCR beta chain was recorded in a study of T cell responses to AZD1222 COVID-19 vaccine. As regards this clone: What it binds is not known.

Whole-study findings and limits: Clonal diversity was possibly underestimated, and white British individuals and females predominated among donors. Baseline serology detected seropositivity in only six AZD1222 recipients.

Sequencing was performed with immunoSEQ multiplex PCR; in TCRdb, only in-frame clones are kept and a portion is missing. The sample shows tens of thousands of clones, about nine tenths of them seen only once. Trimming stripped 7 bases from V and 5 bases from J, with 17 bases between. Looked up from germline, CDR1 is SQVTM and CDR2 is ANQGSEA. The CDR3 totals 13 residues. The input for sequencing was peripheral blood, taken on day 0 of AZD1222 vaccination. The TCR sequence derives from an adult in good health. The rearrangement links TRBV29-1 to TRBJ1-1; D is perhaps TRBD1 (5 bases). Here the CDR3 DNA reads TGCAGCGCCCATGGGATGGGGCTGACTGAAGCTTTCTTT. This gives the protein CSAHGMGLTEAFF.